Here is one TCR beta chain with its context. Its antigen is as yet unknown. Investigators reverse transcribed all isolated RNA, so they sequenced expressed TCRB transcripts. The data were produced by immunoSEQ multiplex PCR, yet TCRdb's version contains in-frame clones alone and is incomplete. The sample includes a few hundred thousand clones, roughly 25% seen only once; the top ten take more than 0.009%. These data are taken from a study of beta chain features in type 1 diabetes. Overall study results and limits: TCRB CDR3 length was moderately but significantly reduced in all four CD4+ subsets of Type 1 diabetes patients.

Averaging about 120 mL, one heparinised blood draw was given by each donor. Germline V lookup: CDR1 MNHEY, CDR2 SMNVEV (reference sequence). This CDR3 region has 13 residues. The ends were cut back, 5 bases at V and 1 base at J, with 5 bases in the middle. This clonotype was obtained from a woman aged 30 to 39 with type 1 diabetes. Sequencing was done on a sample of naive CD4+ T cells from blood. This sequence joins TRBV27 and TRBJ2-2; D is uncertain. The CDR3 loop is CASSVWNTGELFF. The CDR3 bases are TGTGCCAGCAGTGTCTGGAACACCGGGGAGCTGTTTTTT.